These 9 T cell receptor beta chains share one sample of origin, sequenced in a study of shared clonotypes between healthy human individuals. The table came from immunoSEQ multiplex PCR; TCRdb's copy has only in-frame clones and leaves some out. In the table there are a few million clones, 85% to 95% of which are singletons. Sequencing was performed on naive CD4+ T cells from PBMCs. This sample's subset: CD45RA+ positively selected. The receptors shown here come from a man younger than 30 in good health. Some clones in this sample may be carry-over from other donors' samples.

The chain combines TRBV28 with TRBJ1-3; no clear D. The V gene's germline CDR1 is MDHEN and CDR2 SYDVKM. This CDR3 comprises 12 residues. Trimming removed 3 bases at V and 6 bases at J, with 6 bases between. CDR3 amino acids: CASSFGINTIYF. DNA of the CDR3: TGTGCCAGCAGTTTTGGGATAAACACCATATATTTT.

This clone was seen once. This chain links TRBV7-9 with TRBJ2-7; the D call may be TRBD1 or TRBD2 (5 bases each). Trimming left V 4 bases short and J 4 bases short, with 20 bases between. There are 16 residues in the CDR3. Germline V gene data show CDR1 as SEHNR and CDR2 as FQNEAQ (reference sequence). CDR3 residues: CASSSTTLGVWYEQYF. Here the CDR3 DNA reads TGTGCCAGCAGCTCGACGACACTAGGGGTTTGGTACGAGCAGTACTTC.

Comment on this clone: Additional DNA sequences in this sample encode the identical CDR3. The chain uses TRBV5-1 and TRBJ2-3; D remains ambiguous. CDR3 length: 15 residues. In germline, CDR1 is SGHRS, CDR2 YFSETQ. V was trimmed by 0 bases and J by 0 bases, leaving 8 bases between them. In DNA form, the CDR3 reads TGCGCCAGCAGCTTGGGCCTTCTGAGCACAGATACGCAGTATTTT. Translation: CASSLGLLSTDTQYF.

CDR3 nucleotides: TGTGCCAGCAGCTTAACGGGACAGGGACTAGCGGGCTCCTACAATGAGCAGTTCTTC. This codes for CASSLTGQGLAGSYNEQFF. The chain has TRBV11-2 and TRBJ2-1; 12 nucleotides match TRBD2. J lost 0 bases, V lost 2 bases, and 8 bases had no gene match. The germline CDR1 and CDR2 sequences are SGHAT and FQNNGV. The CDR3 runs to 19 residues.

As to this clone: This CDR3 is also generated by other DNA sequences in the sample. CDR3 amino acids: CASSLGQGLGEKLFF. CDR3 bases: TGTGCCAGCAGCCTCGGACAGGGATTGGGTGAAAAACTGTTTTTT. J is TRBJ1-4 and V is TRBV7-2; 8 nucleotides agree with TRBD1. The J segment lost 7 bases and the V segment lost 5 bases, leaving 9 bases of the junction unmatched. Germline V gene lookup returns CDR1 SGHTA and CDR2 FQGNSA. CDR3 length: 15 amino acids.

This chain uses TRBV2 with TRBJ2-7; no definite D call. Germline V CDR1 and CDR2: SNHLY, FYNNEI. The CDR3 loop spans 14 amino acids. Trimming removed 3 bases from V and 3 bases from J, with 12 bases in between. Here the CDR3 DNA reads TGTGCCAGCAGTGACTTTTCCACCTTCTACGAGCAGTACTTC. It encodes CASSDFSTFYEQYF.

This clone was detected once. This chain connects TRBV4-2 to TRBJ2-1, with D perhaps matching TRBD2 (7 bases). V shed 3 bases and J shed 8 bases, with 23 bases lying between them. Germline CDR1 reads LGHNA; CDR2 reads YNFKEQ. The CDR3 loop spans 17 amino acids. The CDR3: CASSHFTGTLGGDEQFF. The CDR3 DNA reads TGTGCCAGCAGCCATTTTACCGGGACATTAGGGGGGGATGAGCAGTTCTTC.

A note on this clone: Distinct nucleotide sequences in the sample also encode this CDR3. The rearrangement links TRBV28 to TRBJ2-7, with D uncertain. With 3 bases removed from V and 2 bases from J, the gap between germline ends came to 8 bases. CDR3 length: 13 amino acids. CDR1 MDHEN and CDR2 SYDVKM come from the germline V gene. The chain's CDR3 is CASSLGRAYEQYF. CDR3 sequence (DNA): TGTGCCAGCAGTTTGGGCAGAGCCTACGAGCAGTACTTC.

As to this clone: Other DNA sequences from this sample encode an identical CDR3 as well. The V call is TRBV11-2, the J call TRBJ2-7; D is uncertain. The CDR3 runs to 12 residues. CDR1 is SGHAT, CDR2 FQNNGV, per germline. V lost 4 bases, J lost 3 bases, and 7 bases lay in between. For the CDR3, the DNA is TGTGCCAGCAGCTCCACGAACTACGAGCAGTACTTC. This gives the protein CASSSTNYEQYF.